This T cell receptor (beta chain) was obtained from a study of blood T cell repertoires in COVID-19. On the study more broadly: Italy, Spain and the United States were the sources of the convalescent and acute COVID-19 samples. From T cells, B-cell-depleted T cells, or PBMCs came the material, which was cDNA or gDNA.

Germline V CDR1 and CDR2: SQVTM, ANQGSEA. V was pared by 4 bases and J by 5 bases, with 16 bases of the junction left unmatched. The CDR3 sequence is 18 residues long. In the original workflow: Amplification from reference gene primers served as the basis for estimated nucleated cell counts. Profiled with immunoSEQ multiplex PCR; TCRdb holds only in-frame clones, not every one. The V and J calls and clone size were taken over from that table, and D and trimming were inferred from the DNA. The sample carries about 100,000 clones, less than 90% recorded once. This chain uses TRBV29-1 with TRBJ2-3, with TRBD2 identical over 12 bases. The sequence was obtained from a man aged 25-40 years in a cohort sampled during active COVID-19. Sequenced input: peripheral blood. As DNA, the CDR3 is TGCAGCGTTGTTTTAGTGGCTAGCGGGGGGGCTGATGTAGATACGCAGTATTTT. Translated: CSVVLVASGGADVDTQYF.